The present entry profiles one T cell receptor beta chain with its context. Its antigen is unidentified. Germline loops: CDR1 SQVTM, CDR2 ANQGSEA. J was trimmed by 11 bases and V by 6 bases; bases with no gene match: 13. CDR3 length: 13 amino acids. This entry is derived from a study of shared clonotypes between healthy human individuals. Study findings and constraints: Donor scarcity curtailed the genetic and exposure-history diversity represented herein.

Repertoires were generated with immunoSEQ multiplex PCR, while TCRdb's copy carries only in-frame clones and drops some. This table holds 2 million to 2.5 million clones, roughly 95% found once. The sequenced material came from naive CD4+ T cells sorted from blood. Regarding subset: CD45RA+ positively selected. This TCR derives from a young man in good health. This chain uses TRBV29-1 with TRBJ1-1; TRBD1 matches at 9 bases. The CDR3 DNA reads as TGCAGCGTCGACGATTGGGGACAGGGTGTGGCTTTCTTT. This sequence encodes CSVDDWGQGVAFF.